These T cell receptor beta chains were read from a single sample in a study of blood T cell repertoires in COVID-19. Profiling relied on immunoSEQ multiplex PCR, and the TCRdb table lists in-frame clones only, not all of them. The profile shows under 200,000 clones, 80% to 85% of them singletons. Material: PBMCs or T cells enriched from blood (not recorded which). The receptors were sampled from a woman aged 55-70 years who had recovered from COVID-19. The CDR3 runs from the conserved cysteine through the conserved F or W. Each record gives: CDR3 length, clone size, J gene, V gene, D gene, CDR3 protein, CDR3 DNA. A D gene is named only where the DNA matches it firmly. The size entry is marked missing in some rows and otherwise reads once, few, many or a size class.

18	-	TRBJ2-6	TRBV4-1	TRBD1	CASSLLWTGDSGANVLTF	TGCGCCAGCAGCCTGCTTTGGACAGGGGACTCTGGGGCCAACGTCCTGACTTTC
12	once	TRBJ2-1	TRBV6-1	-	CASSELEGEQFF	TGTGCCAGCAGTGAACTAGAGGGTGAGCAGTTCTTC
14	-	TRBJ2-7	TRBV7-8	TRBD2	CASSFDWGGTEQYF	TGTGCCAGCAGCTTCGACTGGGGGGGTACCGAGCAGTACTTC
14	-	TRBJ2-3	TRBV2	TRBD2	CASSGGTSADTQYF	TGTGCCAGCAGTGGAGGGACTAGCGCAGATACGCAGTATTTT
13	once	TRBJ1-5	TRBV12-3/TRBV12-4	-	CASRDSRHQPQHF	TGTGCCAGCAGGGACAGTCGCCACCAGCCCCAGCATTTT
14	-	TRBJ2-7	TRBV9	-	CASSPAGSSYEQYF	TGTGCCAGCAGCCCAGCCGGGAGTTCCTACGAGCAGTACTTC
14	-	TRBJ2-3	TRBV2	-	CASRKGLATDTQYF	TGTGCCAGCAGAAAAGGGCTAGCAACAGATACGCAGTATTTT
15	-	TRBJ1-5	TRBV19	-	CASSTRTRGNQPQHF	TGTGCCAGTAGTACGAGGACAAGGGGCAATCAGCCCCAGCATTTT
14	-	TRBJ1-4	TRBV5-1	TRBD1	CASSSGTGNEKLFF	TGCGCTAGTAGCTCCGGGACAGGGAATGAAAAACTGTTTTTT
15	-	TRBJ1-4	TRBV11-2	-	CASSLAPSENEKLFF	TGTGCCAGCAGCTTAGCACCATCAGAAAATGAAAAACTGTTTTTT
16	-	TRBJ2-2	TRBV7-3	TRBD2	CASSHLLGLAPGELFF	TGTGCCAGCAGCCACCTACTAGGACTAGCCCCCGGGGAGCTGTTTTTT
15	once	TRBJ1-1	TRBV23-1	-	CASPRTVRRGTEAFF	TGCGCCAGCCCAAGGACAGTTAGACGGGGCACTGAAGCTTTCTTT
18	-	TRBJ2-1	TRBV27	TRBD1	CASSSNSPRDRYYNEQFF	TGTGCCAGCAGTTCAAACTCCCCCCGGGACAGGTATTACAATGAGCAGTTCTTC
12	-	TRBJ1-2	TRBV23-1	-	CASSPTVYGYTF	TGCGCCAGCAGTCCGACAGTCTATGGCTACACCTTC
13	-	TRBJ1-2	TRBV28	-	CASNRVFNYGYTF	TGTGCCAGCAACAGGGTGTTTAACTATGGCTACACCTTC
13	-	TRBJ1-5	TRBV19	-	CASKDRRDQPQHF	TGTGCCAGTAAGGACAGACGAGATCAGCCCCAGCATTTT
16	-	TRBJ2-2	TRBV11-2	TRBD2	CASSKLAGGPAGELFF	TGTGCCAGCAGTAAACTAGCGGGAGGGCCCGCCGGGGAGCTGTTTTTT
15	-	TRBJ2-7	TRBV3-1/TRBV3-2	TRBD2	CASSPNGRSSNEQYF	TGTGCCAGCAGCCCCAACGGGAGGAGTTCCAACGAGCAGTACTTC
14	-	TRBJ1-6	TRBV7-9	-	CASTYRGANSPLHF	TGTGCCAGCACCTACCGCGGAGCTAATTCACCCCTCCACTTT
15	-	TRBJ1-5	TRBV28	-	CASTLPRHGNQPQHF	TGTGCCAGCACTCTCCCGCGGCATGGCAATCAGCCCCAGCATTTT
12	-	TRBJ2-1	TRBV18	-	CASSPTGGEQFF	TGTGCCAGCTCTCCTACAGGGGGGGAACAGTTCTTC
15	-	TRBJ1-1	TRBV3-1/TRBV3-2	TRBD1	CASSRNRDSANEAFF	TGTGCCAGCAGCCGGAACCGGGACAGCGCTAATGAAGCTTTCTTT
14	-	TRBJ1-3	TRBV19	-	CASSLRGPPDTIYF	TGTGCCAGTAGTTTACGCGGGCCACCGGACACCATATATTTT
14	-	TRBJ1-6	TRBV13	TRBD1	CASSSGTAHSPLHF	TGTGCCAGCAGTTCCGGGACAGCTCATTCACCCCTCCACTTT
14	-	TRBJ1-4	TRBV9	-	CASSPQVANEKLFF	TGTGCCAGCAGCCCCCAGGTAGCTAATGAAAAACTGTTTTTT
13	few	TRBJ1-2	TRBV19	-	CASSIDGNYGYTF	TGTGCCAGTAGTATAGACGGTAACTATGGCTACACCTTC
14	-	TRBJ2-5	TRBV30	-	CAWSGGSQGETQYF	TGTGCCTGGAGTGGAGGTAGCCAGGGAGAGACCCAGTACTTC
16	-	TRBJ1-3	TRBV6-1	-	CASSVSGRRSGNTIYF	TGTGCCAGCAGTGTTAGTGGGCGCCGCTCTGGAAACACCATATATTTT
17	-	TRBJ2-1	TRBV4-1	TRBD2	CASSQVLGTSGANEQFF	TGCGCCAGCAGCCAAGTTCTTGGGACTAGCGGGGCCAATGAGCAGTTCTTC
13	once	TRBJ2-5	TRBV18	-	CASSPGHKETQYF	TGTGCCAGCTCACCAGGCCACAAAGAGACCCAGTACTTC
14	-	TRBJ2-3	TRBV9	TRBD2	CASSAGTNTDTQYF	TGTGCCAGCAGCGCCGGGACTAACACAGATACGCAGTATTTT
13	-	TRBJ1-4	TRBV25-1	-	CASTAMVGEKLFF	TGTGCCAGCACCGCCATGGTTGGCGAAAAACTGTTTTTT
14	-	TRBJ2-3	TRBV11-3	TRBD2	CASSLGTSADTQYF	TGTGCCAGCAGCTTAGGAACTAGCGCAGATACGCAGTATTTT
13	-	TRBJ1-2	TRBV27	-	CASSFRGSGGYTF	TGTGCCAGCAGTTTCAGGGGCAGTGGTGGCTACACCTTC
13	-	TRBJ1-2	TRBV4-1	-	CASSQANRVGYTF	TGCGCCAGCAGCCAAGCAAACAGGGTTGGCTACACCTTC
13	-	TRBJ1-6	TRBV2	-	CASRRVSNSPLHF	TGTGCCAGCAGGAGGGTTTCTAATTCACCCCTCCACTTT
15	-	TRBJ2-1	TRBV2	-	CASSGGGGPYNEQFF	TGTGCCAGCAGTGGGGGTGGCGGGCCATACAATGAGCAGTTCTTC
15	-	TRBJ2-2	TRBV5-1	-	CASSPPGGLGGELFF	TGCGCCAGCAGCCCGCCCGGGGGGCTAGGCGGGGAGCTGTTTTTT
14	once	TRBJ1-4	TRBV5-1	-	CASSLGQINEKLFF	TGCGCCAGCAGCTTAGGACAGATAAATGAAAAACTGTTTTTT
16	-	TRBJ2-1	TRBV5-5	TRBD2	CASSFASGGAHNEQFF	TGTGCCAGCAGCTTTGCAAGCGGGGGGGCCCACAATGAGCAGTTCTTC
14	-	TRBJ1-2	TRBV2	TRBD1	CASSPGQGGYGYTF	TGTGCCAGCAGTCCGGGACAGGGCGGCTATGGCTACACCTTC
14	-	TRBJ1-1	TRBV10-3	TRBD1	CAISAGQGEFEAFF	TGTGCCATCAGTGCGGGACAGGGCGAGTTCGAAGCTTTCTTT
15	-	TRBJ1-6	TRBV5-1	-	CASKILTGFNSPLHF	TGCGCCAGCAAGATACTTACAGGGTTTAATTCACCCCTCCACTTT
16	-	TRBJ2-1	TRBV27	-	CASSFSSRSSYNEQFF	TGTGCCAGCAGTTTCAGTTCGAGGAGCTCCTACAATGAGCAGTTCTTC